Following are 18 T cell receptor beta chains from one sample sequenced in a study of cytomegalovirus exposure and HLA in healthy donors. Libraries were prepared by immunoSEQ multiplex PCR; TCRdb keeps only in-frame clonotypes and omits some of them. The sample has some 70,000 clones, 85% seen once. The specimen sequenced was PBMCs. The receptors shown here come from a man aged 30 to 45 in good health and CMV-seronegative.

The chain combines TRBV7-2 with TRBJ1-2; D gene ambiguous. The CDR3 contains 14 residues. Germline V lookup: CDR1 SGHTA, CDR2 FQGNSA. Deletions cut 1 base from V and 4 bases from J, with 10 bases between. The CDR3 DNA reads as TGTGCCAGCAGCTTAGGAGGTCAGCTCTATGGCTACACCTTC. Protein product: CASSLGGQLYGYTF.

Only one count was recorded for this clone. The CDR3 sequence is CASSSDGRGSPLHF. The DNA of the CDR3 is TGTGCCAGCAGCTCAGACGGCAGGGGGAGCCCCCTCCACTTT. The V call is TRBV9, the J call TRBJ1-6, with 7 bases identical to TRBD1. Trimming removed 4 bases from V and 13 bases from J; junction bases left unmatched: 11. This CDR3 has 14 residues. Germline V gene lookup returns CDR1 SGDLS and CDR2 YYNGEE.

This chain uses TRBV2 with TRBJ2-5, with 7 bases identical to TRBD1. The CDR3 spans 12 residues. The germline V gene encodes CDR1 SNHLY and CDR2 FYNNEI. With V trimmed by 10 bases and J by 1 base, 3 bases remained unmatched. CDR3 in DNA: TGTGCCAACCGGGACAGCCAAGAGACCCAGTACTTC. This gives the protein CANRDSQETQYF.

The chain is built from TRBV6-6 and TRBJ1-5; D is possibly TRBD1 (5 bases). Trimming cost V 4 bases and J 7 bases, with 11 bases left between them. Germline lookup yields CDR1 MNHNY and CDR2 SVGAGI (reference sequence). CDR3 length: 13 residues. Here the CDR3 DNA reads TGTGCCAGCAGTTTAGCCTCAGGGCAGCCCCAGCATTTT. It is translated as CASSLASGQPQHF.

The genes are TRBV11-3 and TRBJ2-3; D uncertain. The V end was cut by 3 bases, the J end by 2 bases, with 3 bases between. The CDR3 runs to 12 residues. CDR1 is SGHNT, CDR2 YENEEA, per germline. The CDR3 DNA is TGTGCCAGCAGCTTCTTCACAGATACGCAGTATTTT. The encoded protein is CASSFFTDTQYF.

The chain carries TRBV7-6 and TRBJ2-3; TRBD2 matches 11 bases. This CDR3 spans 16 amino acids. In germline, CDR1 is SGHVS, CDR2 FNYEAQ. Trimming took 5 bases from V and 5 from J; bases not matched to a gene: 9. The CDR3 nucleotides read TGTGCCAGCAGCCCAGGGGTAGCGGGAGGGGGAGATACGCAGTATTTT. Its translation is CASSPGVAGGGDTQYF.

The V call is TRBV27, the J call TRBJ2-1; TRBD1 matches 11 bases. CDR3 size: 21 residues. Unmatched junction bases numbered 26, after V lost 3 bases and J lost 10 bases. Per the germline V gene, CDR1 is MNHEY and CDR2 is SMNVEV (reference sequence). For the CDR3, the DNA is TGTGCCAGCAGTTTGAAGGGATCCGGGACAGGGGGTTCTAACACACACAGAGAGCAGTTCTTC. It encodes CASSLKGSGTGGSNTHREQFF.

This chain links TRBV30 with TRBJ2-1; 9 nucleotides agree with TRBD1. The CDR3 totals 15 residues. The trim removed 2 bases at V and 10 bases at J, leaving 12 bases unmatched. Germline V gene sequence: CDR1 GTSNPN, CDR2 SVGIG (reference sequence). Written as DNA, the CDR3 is TGTGCCTGGAGTACACGGACAGGGGTTACACGCGAGCAGTTCTTC. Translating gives CAWSTRTGVTREQFF.

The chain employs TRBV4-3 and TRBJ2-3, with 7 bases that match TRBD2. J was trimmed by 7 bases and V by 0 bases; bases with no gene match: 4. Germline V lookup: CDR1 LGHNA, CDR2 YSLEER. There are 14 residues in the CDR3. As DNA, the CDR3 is TGCGCCAGCAGCCAAGAATGGGGGGGGAATACGCAGTATTTT. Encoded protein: CASSQEWGGNTQYF.

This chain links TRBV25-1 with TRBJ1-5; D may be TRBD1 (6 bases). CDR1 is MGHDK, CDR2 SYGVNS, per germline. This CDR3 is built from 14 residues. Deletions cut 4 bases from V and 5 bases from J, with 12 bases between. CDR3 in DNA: TGTGCCAGCAGTGGAGCGGGGGGCTATCAGCCCCAGCATTTT. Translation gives CASSGAGGYQPQHF. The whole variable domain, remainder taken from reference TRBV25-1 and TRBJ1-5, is EADIYQTPRYLVIGTGKKITLECSQTMGHDKMYWYQQDPGMELHLIHYSYGVNSTEKGDLSSESTVSRIRTEHFPLTLESARPSHTSQYLCASSGAGGYQPQHFGDGTRLSIL.

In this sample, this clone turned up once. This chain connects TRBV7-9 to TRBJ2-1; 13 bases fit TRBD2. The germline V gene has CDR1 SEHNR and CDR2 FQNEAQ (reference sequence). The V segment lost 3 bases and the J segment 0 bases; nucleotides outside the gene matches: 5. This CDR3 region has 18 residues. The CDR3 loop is CASSFRLAGGLSYNEQFF. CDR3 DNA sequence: TGTGCCAGCAGCTTCCGACTAGCGGGGGGCCTCTCCTACAATGAGCAGTTCTTC.

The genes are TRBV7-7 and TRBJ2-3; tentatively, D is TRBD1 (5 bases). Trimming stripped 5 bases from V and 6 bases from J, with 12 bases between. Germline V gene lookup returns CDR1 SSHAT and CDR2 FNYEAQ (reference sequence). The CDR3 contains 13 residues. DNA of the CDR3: TGTGCCAGCAGCACTCAGACAGCTGATACGCAGTATTTT. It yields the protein CASSTQTADTQYF.

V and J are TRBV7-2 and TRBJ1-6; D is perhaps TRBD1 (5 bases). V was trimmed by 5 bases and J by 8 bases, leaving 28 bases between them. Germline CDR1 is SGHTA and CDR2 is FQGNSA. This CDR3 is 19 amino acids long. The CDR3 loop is CASSHTSYDSPSWDSPLHF. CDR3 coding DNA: TGTGCCAGCAGCCATACCAGTTATGACAGCCCGAGCTGGGATTCACCCCTCCACTTT.

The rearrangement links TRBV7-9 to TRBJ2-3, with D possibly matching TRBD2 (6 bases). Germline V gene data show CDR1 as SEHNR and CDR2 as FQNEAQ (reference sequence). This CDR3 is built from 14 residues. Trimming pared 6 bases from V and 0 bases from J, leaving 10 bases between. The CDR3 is CASREGSSTDTQYF. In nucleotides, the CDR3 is TGTGCCAGCAGGGAGGGGTCTAGCACAGATACGCAGTATTTT.

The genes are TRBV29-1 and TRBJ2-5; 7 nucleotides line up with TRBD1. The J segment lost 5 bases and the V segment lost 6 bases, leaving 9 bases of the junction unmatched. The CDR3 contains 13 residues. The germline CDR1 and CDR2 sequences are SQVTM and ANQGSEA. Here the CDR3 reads CSVTGVLGETQYF. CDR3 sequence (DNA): TGCAGCGTAACAGGGGTTCTTGGTGAGACCCAGTACTTC. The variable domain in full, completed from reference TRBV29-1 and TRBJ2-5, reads SAVISQKPSRDICQRGTSLTIQCQVDSQVTMMFWYRQQPGQSLTLIATANQGSEATYESGFVIDKFPISRPNLTFSTLTVSNMSPEDSSIYLCSVTGVLGETQYFGPGTRLLVL.

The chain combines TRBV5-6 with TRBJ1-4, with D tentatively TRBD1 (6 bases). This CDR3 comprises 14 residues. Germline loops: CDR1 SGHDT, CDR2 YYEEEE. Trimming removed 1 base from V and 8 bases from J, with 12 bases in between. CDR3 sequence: CASSLMDGGEKLFF. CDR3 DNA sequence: TGTGCCAGCAGCTTGATGGATGGGGGCGAAAAACTGTTTTTT.

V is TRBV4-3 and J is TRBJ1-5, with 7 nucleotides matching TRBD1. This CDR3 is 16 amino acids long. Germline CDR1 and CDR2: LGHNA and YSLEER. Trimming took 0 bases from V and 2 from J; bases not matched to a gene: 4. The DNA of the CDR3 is TGCGCCAGCAGCCAAGAGGTTCAGGGGGGCAATCAGCCCCAGCATTTT. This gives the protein CASSQEVQGGNQPQHF.

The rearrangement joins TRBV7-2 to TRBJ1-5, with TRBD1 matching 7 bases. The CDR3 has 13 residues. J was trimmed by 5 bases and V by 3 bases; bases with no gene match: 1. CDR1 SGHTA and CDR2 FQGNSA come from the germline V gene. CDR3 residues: CASSFDRDQPQHF. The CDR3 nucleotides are TGTGCCAGCAGCTTTGACAGGGATCAGCCCCAGCATTTT.